One and the same sample provided the 25 T cell receptor beta chains below, sequenced in a study of T cell repertoires in cytomegalovirus infection. Their recognized antigens are unknown. TCRdb recomputed calls from the reads with MiXCR, one row per CDR3 protein. The sample consists of more than 300,000 distinct CDR3 sequences, roughly 34% of them appearing once. The material sequenced was cultured PBMCs, taken from culture after CMV antigen stimulation. These TCRs come from a human donor in good health (CMV status not recorded). Some clones in this sample may be carry-over from other donors' samples.

V usage is TRBV12-3 or TRBV12-4 and J usage is TRBJ2-2, with D possibly being TRBD1 (6 bases). This CDR3 comprises 14 residues. V was clipped by 2 bases and J by 5 bases, with 9 bases between them. As DNA, the CDR3 is TGTGCCAGCAGTTTATACAGGGCGACCGGGGAGCTGTTTTTT. It yields the protein CASSLYRATGELFF.

This clonotype appeared a few times. The chain couples TRBV28 to TRBJ2-7; TRBD2 might be the D (5 bases). V was trimmed by 0 bases and J by 0 bases, leaving 9 bases between them. The germline CDR1 and CDR2 sequences are MDHEN and SYDVKM. The CDR3 runs 15 residues. DNA for the CDR3: TGTGCCAGCAGTTTATGGCGGGCGTTCTCCTACGAGCAGTACTTC. The encoded protein is CASSLWRAFSYEQYF.

This clonotype showed up just a few times. The chain has TRBV7-9 and TRBJ1-2, with 12 bases identical to TRBD1. There are 15 residues in the CDR3. V lost 3 bases to trimming and J lost 6 bases; unmatched junction nucleotides: 5. The V gene's germline CDR1 is SEHNR and CDR2 FQNEAQ (reference sequence). The CDR3 spells CASSFDGTGGDGYTF. CDR3 bases: TGTGCCAGCAGCTTCGATGGGACAGGGGGCGATGGCTACACCTTC.

This clonotype was detected only a few times. The chain links TRBV7-6 to TRBJ2-5; 9 positions agree with TRBD2. The germline CDR1 and CDR2 sequences are SGHVS and FNYEAQ. This CDR3 has 15 amino acids. Trimming removed 1 base from V and 5 bases from J; junction bases left unmatched: 5. The DNA for the CDR3 is TGTGCCAGCAGCTTAGTAGGACTAGCGTCGGAGACCCAGTACTTC. Translation: CASSLVGLASETQYF.

This sequence joins TRBV12-3 or TRBV12-4 and TRBJ1-4, with 11 bases fitting TRBD1. With 2 bases clipped from V and 7 bases from J, the junction kept 12 bases outside the gene matches. The CDR3 sequence is 18 residues long. The CDR3 here is CASSLLGQGAIEGEKLFF. The CDR3 nucleotides are TGTGCCAGCAGTTTACTAGGACAGGGGGCAATAGAGGGTGAAAAACTGTTTTTT.

The CDR3 sequence: CASSHIHGYTF. CDR3 sequence (DNA): TGTGCCAGCAGCCATATACATGGCTACACCTTC. The chain recombines TRBV7-9 with TRBJ1-2; no clear D gene. Trimming stripped 5 bases from V and 6 bases from J, with 7 bases between. Per the germline V gene, CDR1 is SEHNR and CDR2 is FQNEAQ (reference sequence). The CDR3 runs to 11 residues.

This sequence joins TRBV12-3 or TRBV12-4 and TRBJ2-5, with unresolved D. V lost 3 bases and J lost 1, with 18 bases in between. The CDR3 is 17 residues long. The CDR3 loop is CASSFVVAAPIQETQYF. The CDR3 DNA reads as TGTGCCAGCAGTTTTGTTGTAGCCGCGCCCATCCAAGAGACCCAGTACTTC.

This clonotype was counted ten times or more. The chain carries TRBV7-9 and TRBJ2-4, with a tentative D call TRBD2 (6 bases). The V end lost 3 bases, the J end lost 7 bases, and 16 bases lay between the germline ends. The CDR3 is 15 residues long. The germline V gene has CDR1 SEHNR and CDR2 FQNEAQ (reference sequence). The CDR3 DNA reads as TGTGCCAGCAGCTTGGAGGGAGCCCTCGGGAACATTCAGTACTTC. Translation gives CASSLEGALGNIQYF.

The chain links TRBV6-2 or TRBV6-3 to TRBJ1-1; no reliable D call. In germline, CDR1 is MNHEY, CDR2 SVGEGT. Deletions cut 4 bases from V and 4 bases from J, with 7 bases between. The CDR3 covers 12 residues. DNA of the CDR3: TGTGCCAGCAGTTTCAAATCCACTGAAGCTTTCTTT. Its protein is CASSFKSTEAFF.

The chain uses TRBV6-1 and TRBJ1-4, with 7 bases aligning to TRBD1. The CDR3 covers 11 residues. The V gene end was trimmed by 3 bases and the J gene end by 13 bases; junction bases not matched to a gene: 2. Germline V gene sequence: CDR1 MNHNS, CDR2 SASEGT. CDR3 amino acids: CASSEDRLLFF. In DNA, the CDR3 is TGTGCCAGCAGTGAGGACAGGCTACTGTTTTTT.

The rearrangement joins TRBV27 to TRBJ2-1; 7 bases agree with TRBD2. CDR1 and CDR2 (germline): MNHEY, SMNVEV (reference sequence). This CDR3 contains 14 residues. Trimming cost V 7 bases and J 7 bases; bases outside gene matches: 10. CDR3 DNA: TGTGCCAGCACCCGGACCTACGGGAGGAATGAGCAGTTCTTC. Its translation is CASTRTYGRNEQFF.

The CDR3 DNA follows: TGTGCCAGCAGCCAAGAAACGGGCGGATATGGCTACACCTTC. It is translated as CASSQETGGYGYTF. The rearrangement joins TRBV5-4 to TRBJ1-2; D is uncertain. This CDR3 has 14 amino acids. V was clipped by 4 bases and J by 5 bases, with 15 bases between them. Germline V gene data show CDR1 as SGHNT and CDR2 as YYREEE (reference sequence).

This clonotype has just a few counts. The chain links TRBV18 to TRBJ1-2, with unresolved D. Trimming took 3 bases from V and 5 from J, leaving 13 bases between them. The CDR3 length is 14 residues. From germline, CDR1 is KGHSH and CDR2 LQKENI. DNA of the CDR3: TGTGCCAGCTCACCCATGACCGAAGTATATGGCTACACCTTC. Protein product: CASSPMTEVYGYTF.

This clonotype turned up a few times. The chain employs TRBV7-2 and TRBJ1-1; TRBD1 might be the D (5 bases). Between the trimmed V and J ends, which lost 5 bases and 1 base, there was a span of 11 bases. The CDR3 is made up of 14 amino acids. Germline CDR1 is SGHTA and CDR2 is FQGNSA. The CDR3 coding sequence is TGTGCCAGCAGCCCACGACAGCGGAACACTGAAGCTTTCTTT. Its protein product is CASSPRQRNTEAFF.

This clonotype was detected a few times. This rearrangement joins TRBV7-2 to TRBJ2-6; 10 bases match TRBD1. With V trimmed by 6 bases and J by 4 bases, 9 bases remained unmatched. Germline-derived CDR1 and CDR2 are SGHTA and FQGNSA. The CDR3 length is 17 residues. CDR3: CASRRDRGSSGANVLTF. The CDR3, as DNA: TGTGCCAGCAGACGGGACAGGGGCTCGAGCGGGGCCAACGTCCTGACTTTC.

The chain couples TRBV2 to TRBJ1-2; D remains ambiguous. This CDR3 has 13 residues. Per germline, CDR1 SNHLY and CDR2 FYNNEI. The V and J ends lost 4 bases and 7 bases respectively, with 13 bases between them. This CDR3 reads CASSVGEGTGYTF. In nucleotides, the CDR3 is TGTGCCAGCAGTGTTGGGGAGGGAACTGGCTACACCTTC.

The CDR3 nucleotides read TGTGCCAGCACCGGGGGAGGGACAGGGTATAAGGACTATGGCTACACCTTC. Amino acids: CASTGGGTGYKDYGYTF. The rearrangement uses TRBV28 and TRBJ1-2; 9 positions match TRBD1. V shed 7 bases and J 3 bases; nucleotides not matched to a gene: 15. This CDR3 has 17 amino acids. Germline V gives CDR1 MDHEN, CDR2 SYDVKM.

This clonotype was recorded many times. The V and J genes are TRBV19 and TRBJ2-5; TRBD1 might be the D (6 bases). V lost 5 bases to trimming and J lost 4 bases, with 17 bases between them. CDR3 length: 15 amino acids. CDR1 is LNHDA and CDR2 is SQIVND in the germline V gene (reference sequence). The CDR3 reads CASSLVGHLGETQYF. CDR3 DNA sequence: TGTGCCAGTAGTCTTGTGGGACATCTGGGAGAGACCCAGTACTTC.

This clonotype appeared a few times. CDR3 sequence (DNA): TGCGCCAGCAGCCACGAAAGAGTACTAGCGGGAGGAGCGGATACGCAGTATTTT. This translates into CASSHERVLAGGADTQYF. The J gene is TRBJ2-3, the V gene TRBV4-3; 12 bases line up with TRBD2. The germline V gene encodes CDR1 LGHNA and CDR2 YSLEER. The V segment lost 3 bases and the J segment 6 bases; nucleotides outside the gene matches: 13. CDR3 size: 18 residues.

The table lists this clonotype with a few counts. The rearrangement uses TRBV7-2 and TRBJ2-7; 7 bases are a match to TRBD2. The V gene's germline CDR1 is SGHTA and CDR2 FQGNSA. Trimming at V came to 4 bases and at J to 4 bases, leaving 1 base not matched to a gene. The CDR3 has 12 amino acids. The CDR3 region is CASSWEGYEQYF. In DNA, the CDR3 is TGTGCCAGCAGCTGGGAGGGATACGAGCAGTACTTC.

This clonotype occurred a few times. The gene calls are TRBV29-1 and TRBJ2-3; TRBD1 agrees at 8 bases. Trimming cost V 7 bases and J 0 bases; bases outside gene matches: 24. The CDR3 extends over 20 amino acids. Germline values: CDR1 SQVTM, CDR2 ANQGSEA. The chain's CDR3 is CSATSGGADGWRRSTDTQYF. In nucleotides, the CDR3 is TGCAGCGCAACCTCAGGGGGCGCCGATGGCTGGCGGAGAAGCACAGATACGCAGTATTTT.

The chain carries TRBV5-4 and TRBJ2-5; D remains unclear. This CDR3 is 14 amino acids long. Germline-derived CDR1 and CDR2 are SGHNT and YYREEE (reference sequence). V lost 3 bases, J lost 1 base, and 10 bases lay in between. CDR3 DNA: TGTGCCAGCAGCTCGGTTAACAGCCAAGAGACCCAGTACTTC. It is translated as CASSSVNSQETQYF.

The chain has TRBV5-4 and TRBJ2-5; 7 positions agree with TRBD2. The germline CDR1 and CDR2 sequences are SGHNT and YYREEE (reference sequence). V lost 4 bases, J lost 3 bases, and 6 bases stayed unmatched. This CDR3 is built from 14 residues. The CDR3 DNA reads as TGTGCCAGCAGCCGGGACTACGTAAAAGAGACCCAGTACTTC. Its translation is CASSRDYVKETQYF.

In its sample, this clonotype was seen many times. J is TRBJ2-3 and V is TRBV7-2; TRBD2 matches at 10 bases. The CDR3 is made up of 21 amino acids. The trim removed 3 bases at V and 7 bases at J, leaving 25 bases unmatched. The germline gives CDR1 SGHTA, CDR2 FQGNSA. The CDR3 loop reads CASSFPPGTSDPGLRGYTQYF. The DNA for the CDR3 is TGTGCCAGCAGCTTCCCCCCCGGGACTAGCGATCCCGGGCTGAGGGGCTATACGCAGTATTTT. The complete variable domain, with remaining parts taken from reference TRBV7-2 and TRBJ2-3, reads GAGVSQSPSNKVTEKGKDVELRCDPISGHTALYWYRQSLGQGLEFLIYFQGNSAPDKSGLPSDRFSAERTGGSVSTLTIQRTQQEDSAVYLCASSFPPGTSDPGLRGYTQYFGPGTRLTVL.

This clonotype was picked up a small number of times. This sequence joins TRBV19 and TRBJ1-5; D uncertain. From germline, CDR1 is LNHDA and CDR2 SQIVND (reference sequence). This CDR3 has 14 amino acids. V dropped 1 base and J dropped 0 bases, with 4 bases sitting between them. This CDR3 reads CASSIGDSNQPQHF. CDR3 DNA: TGTGCCAGTAGTATAGGAGATAGCAATCAGCCCCAGCATTTT.